The text below deals with one T cell receptor (beta chain). The data are from a study of blood T cell repertoires in COVID-19. The wider study: Both acute and convalescent COVID-19 samples were obtained from the United States, Italy and Spain. PBMCs, B-cell-depleted T cells, or T cells were the source of the cDNA or gDNA that made up the material.

Trimming removed 1 base from V and 0 bases from J; junction bases left unmatched: 3. Germline CDR1 is SGHRS and CDR2 is YFSETQ. This CDR3 comprises 15 residues. Seattle enrolled patients during active infection and tracked them longitudinally. Using immunoSEQ multiplex PCR, the repertoire was profiled, and TCRdb retains in-frame clones only, with some absent. Among 250,000 to 300,000 clones listed, approximately 90% were seen once. The sequencing sample was made of peripheral blood. The receptor comes from a woman younger than 45 with COVID-19, enrolled during active disease. The chain has TRBV5-1 and TRBJ1-1; 7 nucleotides line up with TRBD1. The chain's CDR3 is CASSLWGQMNTEAFF. DNA for the CDR3: TGCGCCAGCAGCTTGTGGGGACAGATGAACACTGAAGCTTTCTTT.